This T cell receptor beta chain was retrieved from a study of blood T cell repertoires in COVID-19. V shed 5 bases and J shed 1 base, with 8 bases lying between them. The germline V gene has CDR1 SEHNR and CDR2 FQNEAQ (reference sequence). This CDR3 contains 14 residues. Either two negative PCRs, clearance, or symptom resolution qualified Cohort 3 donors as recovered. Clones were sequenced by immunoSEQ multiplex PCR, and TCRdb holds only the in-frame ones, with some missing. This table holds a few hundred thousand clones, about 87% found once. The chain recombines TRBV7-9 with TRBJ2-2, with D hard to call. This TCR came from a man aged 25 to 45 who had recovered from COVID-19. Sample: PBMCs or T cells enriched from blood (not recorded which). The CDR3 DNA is TGTGCCAGCAGCCTCCGACAGAACACCGGGGAGCTGTTTTTT. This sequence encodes CASSLRQNTGELFF.